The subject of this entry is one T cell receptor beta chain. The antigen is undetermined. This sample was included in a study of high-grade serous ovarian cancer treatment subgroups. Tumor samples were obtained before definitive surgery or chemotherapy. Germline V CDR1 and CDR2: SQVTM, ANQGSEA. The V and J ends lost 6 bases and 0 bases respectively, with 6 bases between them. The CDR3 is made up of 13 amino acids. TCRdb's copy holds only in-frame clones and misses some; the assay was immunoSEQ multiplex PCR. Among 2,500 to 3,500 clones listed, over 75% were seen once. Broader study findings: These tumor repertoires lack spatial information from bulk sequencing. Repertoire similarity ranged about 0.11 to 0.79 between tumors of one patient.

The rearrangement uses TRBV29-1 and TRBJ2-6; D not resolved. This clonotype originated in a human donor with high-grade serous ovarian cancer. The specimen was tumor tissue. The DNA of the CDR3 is TGCAGCGTCGATAGCTCTGGGGCCAACGTCCTGACTTTC. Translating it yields CSVDSSGANVLTF. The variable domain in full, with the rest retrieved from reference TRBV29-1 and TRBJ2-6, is SAVISQKPSRDICQRGTSLTIQCQVDSQVTMMFWYRQQPGQSLTLIATANQGSEATYESGFVIDKFPISRPNLTFSTLTVSNMSPEDSSIYLCSVDSSGANVLTFGAGSRLTVL.